A selection of T cell receptor beta chains follows, all from one sample in a study of T cells in Graves' hyperthyroidism and ophthalmopathy. TCRdb re-analysed the multiplex PCR reads in MiXCR, keeping a single row per CDR3 protein. This table holds 550,000 to 800,000 distinct CDR3 sequences, 16% found once. Input material: blood. All receptors derive from a man aged 18 to 30 with Graves' hyperthyroidism. The conserved cysteine and the conserved F or W are not part of the CDR3 here. A D gene is named only where the DNA matches it firmly. Rows may omit the clone size; those that give it use once, few, many or a size class.

ASSNPEAGEERETQY TRBD2 TRBJ2-5 TRBV28 many
ASSEGTGGREETQY TRBD1 TRBJ2-5 TRBV2 many
ASSLTTANYGYT NA TRBJ1-2 TRBV5-1 many
SARDPWREDYNEQF NA TRBJ2-1 TRBV20-1 NA
ASSQTSGRGSEQY TRBD2 TRBJ2-7 TRBV4-3 NA
AGSTKTVSVTEAF NA TRBJ1-1 TRBV18 NA
ASSFRDTNYGYT NA TRBJ1-2 TRBV28 many
SVDHSTGSAQY TRBD1 TRBJ2-3 TRBV29-1 few
ASNRQDQPQH NA TRBJ1-5 TRBV2 many
ATSRDRGQPQH NA TRBJ1-5 TRBV15 NA
ATSALSGGGSYNEQF TRBD2 TRBJ2-1 TRBV24-1 few
ASSQSPGAGQPQH NA TRBJ1-5 TRBV4-1 few
ASSLLAGGGYEQF TRBD2 TRBJ2-1 TRBV11-2 many
ASSFPVRGPYRPQH NA TRBJ1-5 TRBV19 NA
SVERRTPYNGQF NA TRBJ2-1 TRBV29-1 NA
ASSSGSAGARETQY NA TRBJ2-5 TRBV5-1 few
ASSPRLDTGELF NA TRBJ2-2 TRBV18 few
SAPATNTGELF NA TRBJ2-2 TRBV20-1 many
ASSSSGPFRRQETQY NA TRBJ2-5 TRBV4-1 NA
ASSRDSKDTGELF TRBD1 TRBJ2-2 TRBV6-1 many
ASSSGVTYEQY NA TRBJ2-7 TRBV6-1 many
ASSQAPSLAVYEQY TRBD2 TRBJ2-7 TRBV4-3 NA
ASTFQTARDEQF NA TRBJ2-1 TRBV7-8 NA
ASSPDRAYNEQF NA TRBJ2-1 TRBV18 many
SVGGLAGINYNEQF TRBD2 TRBJ2-1 TRBV29-1 few
ASSTNLIMNTEAF NA TRBJ1-1 TRBV19 NA
AWSHRVGEQY NA TRBJ2-7 TRBV30 few
ASSLTPEGAGYEQY NA TRBJ2-7 TRBV7-6 NA
ASSDRTGGNEQF TRBD1 TRBJ2-1 TRBV5-1 many
ASSKDRPPLPTQY TRBD1 TRBJ2-3 TRBV7-2 many
ASSQDRLAGGYNEQF TRBD2 TRBJ2-1 TRBV3-1 NA
ASTDSLEDYEQY NA TRBJ2-7 TRBV6-1 NA
ASSQNQGASTGELF TRBD1 TRBJ2-2 TRBV4-1 few
ASIGDTGELF NA TRBJ2-2 TRBV25-1 few
ASTNGIPSNEQF NA TRBJ2-1 TRBV12-3/TRBV12-4 many
SADDRTNYGYT NA TRBJ1-2 TRBV20-1 few
ASSLLSGRAADTQY TRBD2 TRBJ2-3 TRBV28 many
ASSTSGRYYEQY NA TRBJ2-7 TRBV5-1 many
ASSLTRTSGASYEQY TRBD2 TRBJ2-7 TRBV5-1 few
ASAWTASYEQY NA TRBJ2-7 TRBV6-1 many
SVEDATPTEETQY NA TRBJ2-5 TRBV29-1 few
AGSQEKRGRGTGELF NA TRBJ2-2 TRBV4-1 NA
AISSPDRGLRSYT TRBD1 TRBJ1-2 TRBV10-3 many
ASSLMAGSPLH NA TRBJ1-6 TRBV7-2 NA
SAKEETQY NA TRBJ2-5 TRBV20-1 many
ASSIWDSDQPQH NA TRBJ1-5 TRBV19 NA
SVSRDYEQY NA TRBJ2-7 TRBV29-1 few